Listed below are T cell receptor beta chains from one sample, sequenced in a study of shared clonotypes between healthy human individuals. Produced via immunoSEQ multiplex PCR; TCRdb's table is partial and in-frame only. The sample records about 800,000 clones, just over 95% being singletons. The sequenced material came from naive CD8+ T cells sorted from blood. These receptors all come from a man aged 30 to 45 in good health. The CDR3 runs from the conserved cysteine through the conserved F or W.

V: TRBV4-1; J: TRBJ2-7; CDR3: CASGGVVEQYF
V: TRBV21-1; J: TRBJ2-1; CDR3: CASSKRAGPREEEQFF
V: TRBV9; J: TRBJ2-1; CDR3: CASGTLLAGYNEQFF
V: TRBV27; J: TRBJ2-7; CDR3: CASKYRSGSSYEQYF
V: TRBV2; J: TRBJ2-5; CDR3: CASPGPSGETQYF
V: TRBV9; J: TRBJ1-1; CDR3: CASSPQGARDTEAFF
V: TRBV5-3; J: TRBJ2-5; CDR3: CARQAFVKTQYF
V: TRBV19; J: TRBJ2-7; CDR3: CASSARTRGEQYF
V: TRBV27; J: TRBJ1-2; CDR3: CASKDSGIDGYTF
V: TRBV7-3; J: TRBJ2-3; CDR3: CASSLLAGASTQYF
V: TRBV6-1; J: TRBJ2-5; CDR3: CASRVTEQETQYF
V: TRBV21-1; J: TRBJ2-4; CDR3: CASSNRDRGRGGNIQYF
V: TRBV21-1; J: TRBJ2-1; CDR3: CASSKVHGYGQFF
V: TRBV27; J: TRBJ2-1; CDR3: CASSLSTGTIYNEQFF
V: TRBV5-6; J: TRBJ2-5; CDR3: CASSSRDRGFAWETQYF
V: TRBV5-1; J: TRBJ2-5; CDR3: CASSLGDRVYQETQYF
V: TRBV29-1; J: TRBJ2-1; CDR3: CTVRERGLAGEGHNEQFF
V: TRBV4-1; J: TRBJ1-2; CDR3: CASSQAPEGIYGYTF
V: TRBV27; J: TRBJ1-2; CDR3: CASSAGTARYTF
V: TRBV5-5; J: TRBJ2-5; CDR3: CASSLVGKLLSEETQYF
V: TRBV28; J: TRBJ2-1; CDR3: CASSSRTGVYNEQFF
V: TRBV4-3; J: TRBJ2-7; CDR3: CASSQESLPGSTYEQYF
V: TRBV19; J: TRBJ2-1; CDR3: CASSIGLAGGLSYEQFF